These 26 T cell receptor beta chains originate from one sample sequenced in a study of vaccination effects on CD4 cells after COVID-19. Prior to sequencing, the ViraFEST assay stimulated PBMC with viral peptide pools, which expanded the antigen-specific CD4+ T cells. The culture ran for about 11 days, and then CD4+ T cells were isolated. Vaccinated participants had no history of SARS-CoV-2 infection and tested negative for nucleocapsid antibodies. TCRdb keeps only in-frame clones here, not all; method: immunoSEQ multiplex PCR. The sample holds 30,000 to 40,000 clones, more than 70% seen once. No antigen has been identified for these receptors. This sample comprised CD4+ T cells from PBMCs cultured with HCoV-OC43 spike peptides, obtained before COVID-19 vaccination. Subset given: HCoV-OC43 spike overlapping peptide pool stimulation. The receptors come from a human donor who received a COVID-19 vaccine.

This clone was picked up a small number of times. The V call is TRBV6-4, the J call TRBJ2-1; D is perhaps TRBD1 or TRBD2 (5 bases each). This CDR3 region has 15 residues. Germline assignment: CDR1 MRHNA and CDR2 SNTAGT. The V end lost 3 bases, the J end lost 4 bases, and 13 bases lay between the germline ends. The chain's CDR3 is CASSDFGASYNEQFF. CDR3 nucleotides: TGTGCCAGCAGTGATTTCGGGGCCTCTTACAATGAGCAGTTCTTC.

The chain employs TRBV5-1 and TRBJ1-6; unclear D gene. CDR1 is SGHRS and CDR2 is YFSETQ in the germline V gene. Between the trimmed V and J ends, which lost 4 bases and 4 bases, there was a span of 12 bases. This CDR3 is 15 amino acids long. This CDR3 reads CASSQDGYYNSPLHF. The CDR3 DNA reads TGCGCCAGCAGCCAAGACGGGTATTATAATTCACCCCTCCACTTT.

This clone was counted a single time. The chain joins TRBV29-1 to TRBJ2-3, with 7 bases lining up with TRBD1. The CDR3 runs to 15 residues. Trimming took 7 bases from V and 0 from J; bases not matched to a gene: 10. Per the germline V gene, CDR1 is SQVTM and CDR2 is ANQGSEA. Here the CDR3 reads CSAGPGTASTDTQYF. CDR3 bases: TGCAGCGCCGGACCTGGGACAGCTAGCACAGATACGCAGTATTTT.

This clone was detected only a few times. J is TRBJ1-4 and V is TRBV7-2; possibly TRBD1 for D (6 bases). In germline, CDR1 is SGHTA, CDR2 FQGNSA. Trimming stripped 4 bases from V and 9 bases from J, with 21 bases between. CDR3 length equals 16 residues. CDR3 in amino acids: CASSSQGSASQKKLFF. CDR3 sequence (DNA): TGTGCCAGCAGCTCACAGGGTAGTGCTTCCCAGAAAAAACTGTTTTTT. Full variable domain (outside the CDR3, taken from reference TRBV7-2 and TRBJ1-4): GAGVSQSPSNKVTEKGKDVELRCDPISGHTALYWYRQSLGQGLEFLIYFQGNSAPDKSGLPSDRFSAERTGGSVSTLTIQRTQQEDSAVYLCASSSQGSASQKKLFFGSGTQLSVL.

V usage is TRBV19 and J usage is TRBJ1-2; D call uncertain. The V gene's germline CDR1 is LNHDA and CDR2 SQIVND (reference sequence). V lost 3 bases and J 6 bases, leaving 11 bases between the germline ends. The CDR3 length is 13 residues. CDR3 sequence reads: CASSIAGRNGYTF. CDR3 in DNA: TGTGCCAGTAGTATTGCGGGCAGAAATGGCTACACCTTC.

In its sample, this clone was seen once. This chain links TRBV6-2 or TRBV6-3 with TRBJ1-2; tentatively, D is TRBD1 (6 bases). This CDR3 has 13 amino acids. V was pared by 6 bases and J by 5 bases, with 13 bases between. Germline values: CDR1 MNHEY, CDR2 SVGEGT. The CDR3 DNA reads as TGTGCCAGCAGCGGACCAGGGGAGTATGGCTACACCTTC. Its translation: CASSGPGEYGYTF.

This sequence joins TRBV6-2 or TRBV6-3 and TRBJ2-3; 8 nucleotides agree with TRBD1. CDR1 and CDR2 from the germline V gene are MNHEY and SVGEGT. CDR3 length: 14 residues. The V gene end was trimmed by 5 bases and the J gene end by 2 bases; junction bases not matched to a gene: 3. DNA of the CDR3: TGTGCCAGCAGTGACAGGGGACCCACAGATACGCAGTATTTT. Amino acids: CASSDRGPTDTQYF.

The genes are TRBV6-5 and TRBJ1-1; D might be TRBD1 (6 bases). This CDR3 is 11 amino acids long. V was cut by 8 bases and J by 11 bases, with 15 bases left in between. Germline V gene sequence: CDR1 MNHEY, CDR2 SVGAGI. CDR3: CASFEYRVAFF. CDR3 DNA sequence: TGTGCCAGCTTCGAGTACAGGGTTGCTTTCTTT.

The J gene is TRBJ2-7, the V gene TRBV24-1; D perhaps matches TRBD1 (7 bases). V shed 12 bases and J shed 0 bases, with 20 bases lying between them. The V gene's germline CDR1 is KGHDR and CDR2 SFDVKD. This CDR3 has 15 residues. The CDR3 nucleotides read TGTGCCGTCGGCCGCAGGGGGGCTAACTCCTACGAGCAGTACTTC. Translating gives CAVGRRGANSYEQYF.

The chain uses TRBV5-5 and TRBJ1-4; D is undetermined. This CDR3 spans 15 amino acids. With 2 bases removed from V and 0 bases from J, the gap between germline ends came to 8 bases. Per germline, CDR1 SGHKS and CDR2 YYEKEE (reference sequence). This CDR3 reads CASSFSAPTNEKLFF. In DNA form, the CDR3 reads TGTGCCAGCAGCTTTTCGGCCCCAACTAATGAAAAACTGTTTTTT. Full variable domain (rest looked up from reference TRBV5-5 and TRBJ1-4): DAGVTQSPTHLIKTRGQQVTLRCSPISGHKSVSWYQQVLGQGPQFIFQYYEKEERGRGNFPDRFSARQFPNYSSELNVNALLLGDSALYLCASSFSAPTNEKLFFGSGTQLSVL.

The CDR3 DNA reads TGCAGTGCTCGTGGGAGAGCGGGAGATGTAGATACGCAGTATTTT. Its protein product is CSARGRAGDVDTQYF. The gene calls are TRBV20-1 and TRBJ2-3; 8 bases are shared with TRBD2. There are 15 residues in the CDR3. Germline lookup yields CDR1 DFQATT and CDR2 SNEGSKA (reference sequence). With V trimmed by 5 bases and J by 5 bases, 12 bases remained unmatched.

This chain connects TRBV2 to TRBJ1-2, with TRBD1 matching 7 bases. The CDR3 loop spans 15 amino acids. Trimming removed 6 bases from V and 7 bases from J; junction bases left unmatched: 14. Germline assignment: CDR1 SNHLY and CDR2 FYNNEI. CDR3 region: CASRVDLTGSSGYTF. The DNA for the CDR3 is TGTGCCAGCAGAGTAGACTTGACAGGGTCCTCTGGCTACACCTTC.

This clone was detected only once. This chain joins TRBV5-1 and TRBJ1-4, with 8 bases that match TRBD1. With 5 bases clipped from V and 8 bases from J, the junction kept 11 bases outside the gene matches. Looked up from germline, CDR1 is SGHRS and CDR2 is YFSETQ. This CDR3 contains 15 residues. The CDR3 DNA reads as TGCGCCAGCAGGCCCCTACCAGGGGGCAGCGAAAAACTGTTTTTT. It is translated as CASRPLPGGSEKLFF.

By frequency in the sample, this clone is large. V usage is TRBV6-4 and J usage is TRBJ1-1; TRBD1 matches 9 bases. Losses at the gene ends were 4 bases for V and 6 bases for J; bases not matched to a gene: 3. CDR3 length equals 13 residues. Germline assignment: CDR1 MRHNA and CDR2 SNTAGT. This CDR3 reads CASSGQGGAEAFF. Written as DNA, the CDR3 is TGTGCCAGCAGTGGACAGGGGGGGGCTGAAGCTTTCTTT.

The J gene is TRBJ2-7, the V gene TRBV28; TRBD1 aligns across 7 bases. Trimming took 5 bases from V and 2 from J; bases not matched to a gene: 9. The CDR3 loop spans 15 amino acids. Germline lookup yields CDR1 MDHEN and CDR2 SYDVKM. The DNA of the CDR3 is TGTGCCAGCAGTATCGCCGGGACAGCCGCCTACGAGCAGTACTTC. Translation gives CASSIAGTAAYEQYF.

This sequence joins TRBV28 and TRBJ2-1, with 8 bases aligning to TRBD1. V gave up 8 bases and J gave up 6 bases; unmatched junction bases: 9. The CDR3 sequence is 14 residues long. The germline CDR1 and CDR2 sequences are MDHEN and SYDVKM. The CDR3 region has the DNA TGTGCCAGCGGTTCGGGACAGGCGCTCAATGAGCAGTTCTTC. Translated, it gives CASGSGQALNEQFF.

This chain connects TRBV21-1 to TRBJ2-7; the D call of TRBD2 is as the table states it, not checked on the DNA. TRBV21-1 is reported as a pseudogene. The CDR3 is 21 residues long. The CDR3 loop is CASSPGPFPGLAGSKWDEQYF. CDR3 DNA: TGTGCCAGCAGCCCGGGGCCCTTTCCGGGACTAGCGGGGTCCAAATGGGACGAGCAGTACTTC.

V is TRBV19 and J is TRBJ1-5, with a possible D match to TRBD1 (6 bases). Germline V gives CDR1 LNHDA, CDR2 SQIVND (reference sequence). The CDR3 extends over 17 amino acids. V was clipped by 9 bases and J by 2 bases, with 23 bases between them. This chain's CDR3 is CASRPLQGAGGNQPQHF. The DNA of the CDR3 is TGTGCCAGCCGTCCATTACAGGGAGCGGGGGGCAATCAGCCCCAGCATTTT.

This clone was seen once. V gene TRBV6-5 combines with J gene TRBJ1-2, with a tentative D call TRBD1 (6 bases). Germline CDR1 reads MNHEY; CDR2 reads SVGAGI. The CDR3 extends over 13 amino acids. V was pared by 2 bases and J by 8 bases, with 12 bases between. DNA for the CDR3: TGTGCCAGCAGTTACGACAGGTTCAGCGGCTACACCTTC. Amino acid sequence: CASSYDRFSGYTF.

This clone was recorded a few times. The chain couples TRBV30 to TRBJ1-2; D uncertain. Looked up from germline, CDR1 is GTSNPN and CDR2 is SVGIG (reference sequence). V dropped 3 bases and J dropped 8 bases, with 7 bases sitting between them. The CDR3 covers 10 residues. CDR3 in DNA: TGTGCCTGGAGCCAAGGGGGCTACACCTTC. Amino acids: CAWSQGGYTF.

The V gene is TRBV5-4, the J gene TRBJ2-2; 9 nucleotides agree with TRBD2. This CDR3 contains 15 residues. The junction had 5 bases not matched to a gene; V was cut back by 5 bases and J by 3 bases. Germline-derived CDR1 and CDR2 are SGHNT and YYREEE (reference sequence). CDR3 bases: TGTGCCAGCAGGCGGGAGGGGTTGGACACCGGGGAGCTGTTTTTT. As protein: CASRREGLDTGELFF.

J is TRBJ1-3 and V is TRBV4-1, with D unresolved. CDR1 and CDR2 (germline): MGHRA, YSYEKL. This CDR3 contains 15 residues. Trimming shortened V by 4 bases and J by 2 bases, and 12 bases separated the two germline ends. The CDR3 loop is CASSPSTNPGNTIYF. The CDR3, as DNA: TGCGCCAGCAGCCCATCCACTAACCCTGGAAACACCATATATTTT.

The chain combines TRBV6-1 with TRBJ1-5; D may be TRBD1 (5 bases). Germline V lookup: CDR1 MNHNS, CDR2 SASEGT. V shed 4 bases and J shed 0 bases, with 25 bases lying between them. The CDR3 is 20 amino acids. The CDR3 sequence: CASSALTPGPSPYSNQPQHF. The CDR3 bases are TGTGCCAGCAGTGCCCTCACGCCGGGACCTTCTCCCTATAGCAATCAGCCCCAGCATTTT.

The CDR3 sequence: CASNLGGLAASNTGELFF. The DNA for the CDR3 is TGTGCCAGCAACCTCGGGGGACTAGCAGCCTCCAACACCGGGGAGCTGTTTTTT. V usage is TRBV2 and J usage is TRBJ2-2; the match to TRBD2 covers 9 bases. V dropped 7 bases and J dropped 2; count of bases not matched to a gene: 14. CDR1 and CDR2 (germline): SNHLY, FYNNEI. The CDR3 contains 18 residues.

The chain joins TRBV6-5 to TRBJ1-1; unclear D gene. Trimming stripped 2 bases from V and 3 bases from J, with 10 bases between. Germline CDR1 MNHEY, CDR2 SVGAGI. This CDR3 contains 14 residues. The CDR3 sequence is CASSYEGTYTEAFF. The DNA of the CDR3 is TGTGCCAGCAGTTACGAGGGCACATACACTGAAGCTTTCTTT.

This clone was seen once. V and J are TRBV2 and TRBJ2-3, with D hard to call. Germline CDR1 reads SNHLY; CDR2 reads FYNNEI. The CDR3 runs to 17 residues. The germline V and J ends were trimmed by 2 bases and 0 bases, with 15 bases remaining between them. CDR3 protein: CASSERRLDVSTDTQYF. CDR3 DNA sequence: TGTGCCAGCAGTGAAAGAAGACTCGACGTTAGCACAGATACGCAGTATTTT.